A selection of T cell receptor beta chains follows, all from one sample in a study of tumor-infiltrating lymphocytes in primary liver carcinoma. TCRdb independently ran MiXCR on the multiplex PCR reads; one entry per CDR3 protein. The sample lists about 120,000 distinct CDR3 sequences, approximately 68% seen once, with 8.1% in the top ten. The sequenced sample consisted of tumor-adjacent normal liver tissue. The receptors here all came from a woman aged 60-75 years with primary liver carcinoma and hepatitis B virus infection. The CDR3 runs from the conserved cysteine through the conserved F or W. The D gene is left open where the match is weak. A clone size is listed for some rows: how often the clone was seen (once, few, many), or a class if it is expanded.

v_call: TRBV7-8
clone_size: NA
j_call: TRBJ2-2
d_call: NA
cdr3_length: 15
cdr3_nt: TGTGCCAGCTGCTTAGAGAGCGGGCGCGCCAGGGAGCTGTTTTTT
cdr3_aa: CASCLESGRARELFF

v_call: TRBV11-1
clone_size: NA
j_call: TRBJ2-1
d_call: NA
cdr3_length: 15
cdr3_nt: TGTGCCAGCAGCACGGAGGGAGGCGCCAACGATGAGCAGTTCTTC
cdr3_aa: CASSTEGGANDEQFF

v_call: TRBV11-2
clone_size: once
j_call: TRBJ2-7
d_call: NA
cdr3_length: 15
cdr3_nt: TGTGCCAGCAGCTTAGACCCTGCGGGGACATACAAGCAGTACTTC
cdr3_aa: CASSLDPAGTYKQYF

v_call: TRBV12-3/TRBV12-4
clone_size: NA
j_call: TRBJ2-7
d_call: NA
cdr3_length: 14
cdr3_nt: TGTGACAGCAGTTCAAACCGGGGGGCGTACGAGCAGTACTTC
cdr3_aa: CDSSSNRGAYEQYF

v_call: TRBV7-8
clone_size: many
j_call: TRBJ2-1
d_call: NA
cdr3_length: 14
cdr3_nt: TGTGCCAGCAGCTCTGGACAGAAATACAATGAGCAGTTCTTC
cdr3_aa: CASSSGQKYNEQFF

v_call: TRBV19
clone_size: NA
j_call: TRBJ1-1
d_call: TRBD1
cdr3_length: 14
cdr3_nt: TGTGCCAGTACCCCAAACAGGGGCTGGGCTGAAGCTTTCTTT
cdr3_aa: CASTPNRGWAEAFF

v_call: TRBV5-4
clone_size: NA
j_call: TRBJ2-2
d_call: TRBD1
cdr3_length: 15
cdr3_nt: TGTGCCAGCAACTTGGGGAGACAGGGGGACGGGGAGCTGTTTTTT
cdr3_aa: CASNLGRQGDGELFF

v_call: TRBV5-5
clone_size: NA
j_call: TRBJ1-4
d_call: TRBD1
cdr3_length: 14
cdr3_nt: TGTGCCGGCAGCTTTGGCGGGACAGGGCGGGAACTTTTTTTT
cdr3_aa: CAGSFGGTGRELFF

v_call: TRBV20-1
clone_size: few
j_call: TRBJ1-1
d_call: NA
cdr3_length: 13
cdr3_nt: TGCAGTGCTATGAGGGGCCCGGGAACTGAAGCTTTCTTT
cdr3_aa: CSAMRGPGTEAFF

v_call: TRBV28
clone_size: many
j_call: TRBJ1-2
d_call: NA
cdr3_length: 14
cdr3_nt: TGTGCCAGCAGTTTAGGGGCAGGGAACTATGGCTACACCTTC
cdr3_aa: CASSLGAGNYGYTF

v_call: TRBV28
clone_size: many
j_call: TRBJ1-2
d_call: TRBD1
cdr3_length: 11
cdr3_nt: TGTGCCAGCAGTCACAGGGGGCTCGGCACCTTC
cdr3_aa: CASSHRGLGTF

v_call: TRBV12-3/TRBV12-4
clone_size: NA
j_call: TRBJ2-2
d_call: NA
cdr3_length: 14
cdr3_nt: TGTGCCAGCATAGCTAGCGTGGAGGCCGGGGAGTTGTTTTTT
cdr3_aa: CASIASVEAGELFF